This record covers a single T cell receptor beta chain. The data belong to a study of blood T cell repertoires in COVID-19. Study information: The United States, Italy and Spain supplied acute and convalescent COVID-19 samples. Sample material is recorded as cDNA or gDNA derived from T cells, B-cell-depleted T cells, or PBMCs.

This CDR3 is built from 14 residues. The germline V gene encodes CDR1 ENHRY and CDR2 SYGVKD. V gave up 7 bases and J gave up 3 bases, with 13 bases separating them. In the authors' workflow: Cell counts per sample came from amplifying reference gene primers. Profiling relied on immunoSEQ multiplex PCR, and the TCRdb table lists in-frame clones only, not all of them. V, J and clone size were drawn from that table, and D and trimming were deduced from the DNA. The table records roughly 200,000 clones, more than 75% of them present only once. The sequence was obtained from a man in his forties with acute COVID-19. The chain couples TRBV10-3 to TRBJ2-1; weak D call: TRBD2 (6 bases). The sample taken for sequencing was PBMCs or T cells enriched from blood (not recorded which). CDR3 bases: TGTGCCATCAACTCGGGAGCTAGCTACAATGAGCAGTTCTTC. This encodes CAINSGASYNEQFF.